This TCR beta chain comes out of a study of post-analysis software for immune sequencing data. Across the study: Relapsing-remitting, secondary progressive and progressive-relapsing courses of multiple sclerosis were included. Study-level findings and limits: Controls had significantly higher normalized Chao1 diversity than multiple sclerosis patients. The five TRBV segments detected at higher frequency in patients than in controls included TRBV5-6, TRBV5-1 and TRBV20-1. Analysis by F measure revealed that same-batch samples clustered strongly together.

Presence of unique molecular identifiers characterized the TCR beta cDNA libraries. Roughly 0.5 million cDNA molecules were obtained from roughly 0.93 to 9.6 million T cells. MiXCR was run by TCRdb on the PCR reads, yielding one entry per CDR3 protein. The sample shows hundreds of thousands of distinct CDR3 sequences, just under 30% of them seen only once. For this clonotype: Its matching antigen is unknown.

Germline values: CDR1 SGHRS, CDR2 YFSETQ. The ends were cut back, 3 bases at V and 1 base at J, with 10 bases in the middle. The CDR3 contains 14 residues. The sequencing input was blood. V is TRBV5-1 and J is TRBJ1-1; TRBD1 is a possible D gene (5 bases). The receptor was derived from a girl aged 10 to 17 with multiple sclerosis. CDR3 region: CASSSAGTNTEAFF. Written as DNA, the CDR3 is TGCGCCAGCAGCTCGGCCGGGACGAACACTGAAGCTTTCTTT.